What follows is one T cell receptor (beta chain) and its context. In its sample, this clonotype was seen a few times. Its antigen remains unidentified. Base-call qualities are not available, and no considerably larger clone is one nucleotide away. The data derive from a study of response to subunit inactivated influenza vaccine (dated by TCRdb to the late 2010s). Some background on the complete study: Deep quantitative T cell receptor repertoire profiling was used in the study to track responses to a trivalent subunit inactivated influenza vaccine.

The germline V gene provides CDR1 SQVTM and CDR2 ANQGSEA. The CDR3 contains 14 residues, cysteine and phenylalanine counted. This entry keeps only the CDR3 DNA: 42 bases, framed from base 1. V lost 2 bases and J lost 4 bases; the stretch between them is 14 bases long. Library preparation employed RT-PCR. Sequenced on an Illumina HiSeq 2500. TCRdb reworked the public reads: Q25 trimming with fastp, MiXCR clone assembly, productive beta chains retained. Rows are unified per CDR3 protein, each entry keeping the most common DNA and genes. Within this sample are a few hundred thousand distinct CDR3 sequences, with 14% of them counted one time only. In total, the top ten clones hold over 8.5% of the sample. What the research found in general, with its limitations: It was suggested by the authors that each seasonal influenza vaccination may recruit only a limited number of new T cells.

This chain is built from TRBV29-1 and TRBJ2-5; TRBD1 is possibly the D segment (5 matching bases). The sample consisted of PBMCs from blood, taken approximately 12 days after vaccination. The source of this sequence is a middle-aged man who received an inactivated influenza vaccine. Donor details come from another sample of the same person, matched by shared clones. The base sequence is TGCAGCGTTGAATTCATGGGCCAGGGAGAGACCCAGTACTTC. The translation is CSVEFMGQGETQYF.